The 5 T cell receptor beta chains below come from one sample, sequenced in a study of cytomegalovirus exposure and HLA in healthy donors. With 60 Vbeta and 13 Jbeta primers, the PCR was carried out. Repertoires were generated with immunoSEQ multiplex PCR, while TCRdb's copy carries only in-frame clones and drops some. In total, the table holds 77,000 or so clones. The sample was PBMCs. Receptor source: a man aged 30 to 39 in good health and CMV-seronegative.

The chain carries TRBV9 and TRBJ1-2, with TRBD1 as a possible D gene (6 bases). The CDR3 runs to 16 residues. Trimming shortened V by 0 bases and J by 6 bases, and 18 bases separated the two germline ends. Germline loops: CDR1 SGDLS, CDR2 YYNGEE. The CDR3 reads CASSVADYRELDGYTF. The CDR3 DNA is TGTGCCAGCAGCGTAGCTGATTACAGGGAATTGGATGGCTACACCTTC.

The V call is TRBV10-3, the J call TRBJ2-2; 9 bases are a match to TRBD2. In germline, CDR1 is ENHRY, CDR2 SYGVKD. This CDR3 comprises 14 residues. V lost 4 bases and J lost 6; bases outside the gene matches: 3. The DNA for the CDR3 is TGTGCCATCAGTGGGCTAGCGGGGCCCGGGGAGCTGTTTTTT. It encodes CAISGLAGPGELFF.

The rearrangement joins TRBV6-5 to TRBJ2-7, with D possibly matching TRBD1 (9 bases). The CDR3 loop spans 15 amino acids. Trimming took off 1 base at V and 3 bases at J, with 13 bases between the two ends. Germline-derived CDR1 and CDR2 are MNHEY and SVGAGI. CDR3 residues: CASSYLAGQGYEQYF. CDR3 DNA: TGTGCCAGCAGTTACTTAGCGGGACAGGGCTACGAGCAGTACTTC.

The CDR3 bases are TGTGCCAGCAGTCACACCGAAAGCTATGGCTACACCTTC. It specifies CASSHTESYGYTF. This rearrangement joins TRBV9 to TRBJ1-2, with D hard to call. The CDR3 runs 13 residues. The germline gives CDR1 SGDLS, CDR2 YYNGEE. V lost 5 bases and J lost 4, with 12 bases in between.

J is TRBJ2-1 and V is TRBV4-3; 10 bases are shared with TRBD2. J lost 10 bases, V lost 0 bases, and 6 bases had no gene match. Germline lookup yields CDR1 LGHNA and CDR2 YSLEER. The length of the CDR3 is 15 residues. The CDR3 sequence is CASSQDPAGGREQFF. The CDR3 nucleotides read TGCGCCAGCAGCCAAGATCCAGCGGGAGGGCGGGAGCAGTTCTTC.